The rows below give T cell receptor beta chains drawn from one sample of a study of regulatory T cells in long-lasting Graves disease. TCRdb independently ran MiXCR on the multiplex PCR reads; one entry per CDR3 protein. This sample yields 310,000 or so distinct CDR3 sequences, of which around 20% are seen a single time; more than 50% belongs to the top ten. The specimen comprised peripheral blood mononuclear cells (PBMCs), sampled when the disease was refractory, from a patient treated with antithyroid drugs. The receptors were gathered from a female donor with Graves disease. CDR3s include the opening cysteine and the closing phenylalanine or tryptophan. A D gene is named only where the DNA matches it firmly. The size of a clone is reported for some rows only, either as once, few or many, or as a class for expanded clones.

v_gene,abundance,j_gene,d_gene,CDR3nt,CDR3aa
TRBV4-3,.,TRBJ1-6,TRBD1,TGCGCCAGCAGCCCTTACAGGGGGTATAATTCACCCCTCCACTTT,CASSPYRGYNSPLHF
TRBV20-1,few,TRBJ2-4,TRBD2,TGCAGTGCGCTATCCCTAGCGGACTTTCAAAAAAACATTCAGTACTTC,CSALSLADFQKNIQYF
TRBV6-1,many,TRBJ2-7,.,TGTGCCAGCGGTCGGATCTACGAGCAGTACTTC,CASGRIYEQYF
TRBV6-5,.,TRBJ2-7,TRBD1,TGTGCCAGCAGTTACGGGGCCCCGGGACAGGGAATCCACGAGCAGTACTTC,CASSYGAPGQGIHEQYF
TRBV18,.,TRBJ2-5,TRBD1,TGTGCCAGCTCACCACGCACGGGACAGCGTAAAGAGACCCAGTACTTC,CASSPRTGQRKETQYF
TRBV3-1,.,TRBJ2-3,.,TGTGCCAGCAGCCAAGCGTCCAGACGCACAGATACGCAGTATTTT,CASSQASRRTDTQYF
TRBV6-1,.,TRBJ2-2,.,TGTGCCAGCAGGTATACAGGGATCGGCACCGGGGAGCTGTTTTTT,CASRYTGIGTGELFF
TRBV10-3,.,TRBJ2-7,TRBD2,TGTGCCATCAGTGATTTAGCGGGTGCCGAGCAGTACTTC,CAISDLAGAEQYF
TRBV29-1,few,TRBJ2-7,.,TGCAGCGTTGAAGCAGGGTCGGGCGAGCAGTACTTC,CSVEAGSGEQYF
TRBV20-1,many,TRBJ2-5,.,TGCAGTGCTCGGACATCGGTCGGGGACCAAGAGACCCAGTACTTC,CSARTSVGDQETQYF
TRBV7-9,few,TRBJ2-5,TRBD2,TGTGCCAGCAGCTTAGTGGGTAGCGGGGGTTCGGCGGTACGGGAGACCCAGTACTTC,CASSLVGSGGSAVRETQYF
TRBV7-9,.,TRBJ2-5,TRBD2,TGTGCCAGCGGGCCTGGGGGGGGGCAAGAGACCCAGTACTTC,CASGPGGGQETQYF
TRBV4-2,.,TRBJ2-5,.,TGTGCCAGCAGCCGACTTTTGGAGGGGGGCCAAGAGACCCAGTACTTC,CASSRLLEGGQETQYF
TRBV6-9,few,TRBJ1-2,TRBD1,TGTGCCAGCAGTTACTCCGCCATCCCCGGGACAGGGGATTCCTATGGCTACACCTTC,CASSYSAIPGTGDSYGYTF
TRBV4-1,.,TRBJ2-7,TRBD2,TGCGCCAGCGGGGGGACTAGCGGGAACGAGCAGTACTTC,CASGGTSGNEQYF
TRBV5-5,.,TRBJ2-2,.,TGTGCCAGCAGCTGGGGACGGACCTTTGATGCTTCCGGGGAGCTGTTTTTT,CASSWGRTFDASGELFF
TRBV7-2,few,TRBJ2-3,TRBD2,TGTGCCAGCAGCTCGACTAGCGGGTCCGATACGCAGTATTTT,CASSSTSGSDTQYF
TRBV15,.,TRBJ1-4,TRBD1,TGTGCCACCAGCAGAGATTCTTGGAAGGACAGGGTTGGAAAACTGTTTTTT,CATSRDSWKDRVGKLFF
TRBV20-1,.,TRBJ2-5,TRBD1,TGCAGTGTCCACGACAGGGCTGCAGAGACCCAGTACTTC,CSVHDRAAETQYF
TRBV7-2,.,TRBJ2-7,.,TGTGCCAGCAGCTCGAGTCGGGGTTTCGAGACGAACTACGAGCAGTACTTC,CASSSSRGFETNYEQYF
TRBV28,many,TRBJ2-2,.,TGTGCCAGCACCCTATGGAGTGCCGGGGAGCTGTTTTTT,CASTLWSAGELFF
TRBV4-1,.,TRBJ1-3,.,TGCGCCAGCAGCCAAGTGGAGGGTCCCGGAAACACCATATATTTT,CASSQVEGPGNTIYF
TRBV6-5,.,TRBJ2-2,.,TGTGCCAGCAGTTATAGGCAGGCGGGCACCGGGGAGCTGTTTTTT,CASSYRQAGTGELFF
TRBV28,.,TRBJ2-7,.,TGTGCCAGCAGTCCTCCAACCGGGCTGACCTACGAGCAGTACTTC,CASSPPTGLTYEQYF
TRBV4-1,few,TRBJ1-4,TRBD1,TGCGCCAGCAGCCATCCCGGGACAGGGGGGGAAAAACTGTTTTTT,CASSHPGTGGEKLFF
TRBV12-3/TRBV12-4,many,TRBJ1-6,.,TGTGCCAGCACCCAGGACCCATATTCACCCCTCCACTTT,CASTQDPYSPLHF
TRBV7-8,once,TRBJ2-1,TRBD2,TGTGCCAGCAGTGGCCTGGCGCGGGAGGGCCGGGATGAGCAGTTCTTC,CASSGLAREGRDEQFF
TRBV6-5,.,TRBJ2-5,.,TGTGCCAGCAGTTACAAGGGGTCGGGAGAGACCCAGTACTTC,CASSYKGSGETQYF
TRBV7-2,.,TRBJ2-2,TRBD1,TGTGCCAGCAGCCCCCGGACAGGTCGCACCGGGGAGCTGTTTTTT,CASSPRTGRTGELFF
TRBV28,many,TRBJ1-4,.,TGTGCCAGCAGGCCCGGGGGGCCAACTAATGAAAAACTGTTTTTT,CASRPGGPTNEKLFF
TRBV18,.,TRBJ2-6,.,TGTGCCAGCTCACCTGGAATGACCGGTGGCGGGGCCAACGTCCTGACTTTC,CASSPGMTGGGANVLTF
TRBV28,.,TRBJ1-5,.,TGTGCCAGCAGTCCAGACAGGTATAGCAATCAGCCCCAGCATTTT,CASSPDRYSNQPQHF
TRBV2,.,TRBJ1-1,.,TGTGCCAGCAGTGAGGGGAGGCTACAAGGGGAAGCTTTCTTT,CASSEGRLQGEAFF
TRBV11-2,.,TRBJ1-6,.,TGTGCCAGCAGCTTAGAACTTTTGAGCTCCTATAATTCACCCCTCCACTTT,CASSLELLSSYNSPLHF
TRBV3-1,many,TRBJ1-5,.,TGTGCCAGCAGCCAAGATCGAAGCTATCAGCCCCAGCATTTT,CASSQDRSYQPQHF
TRBV29-1,.,TRBJ2-3,.,TGCAGCGGGACGCCATACACAGATACGCAGTATTTT,CSGTPYTDTQYF
TRBV27,few,TRBJ2-1,.,TGTGCCAGCAGTCGAGGGAGTACTTACAATGAGCAGTTCTTC,CASSRGSTYNEQFF
TRBV12-3/TRBV12-4,many,TRBJ1-4,.,TGTGCCAGCAGTTTTGGTGAAAAACTGTTTTTT,CASSFGEKLFF
TRBV10-3,few,TRBJ2-3,.,TGTGCCATCAGTGGAAGCGGGCCTAGCACAGATACGCAGTATTTT,CAISGSGPSTDTQYF
TRBV6-2/TRBV6-3,.,TRBJ2-7,.,TGTGCCAGCGCCCGGGGCGAGCAGTACTTC,CASARGEQYF
TRBV11-2,.,TRBJ2-5,TRBD2,TGTGCCAGCAGCTTTTCTTCCGGACTAGTGGGAGAGACCCAGTACTTC,CASSFSSGLVGETQYF
TRBV7-2,.,TRBJ2-5,TRBD2,TGTGCCAGCAGCTTCGATGAGCGGGAGGGCCGCGAGACCCAGTACTTC,CASSFDEREGRETQYF
TRBV12-5,.,TRBJ1-2,TRBD1,TGTGCTAGTGGCCGGGGACAGGGGGGCGGCTACACCTTC,CASGRGQGGGYTF
TRBV15,many,TRBJ1-5,.,TGTGCCACCAGCCGTGGGGGGGTCGGTGGCAATCAGCCCCAGCATTTT,CATSRGGVGGNQPQHF
TRBV30,many,TRBJ2-7,.,TGTGCCTGGAGAGAGATGGGGTACGAGCAGTACTTC,CAWREMGYEQYF
TRBV29-1,many,TRBJ2-5,TRBD1,TGCAGCGTCGACAGGGGCGGAGAGACCCAGTACTTC,CSVDRGGETQYF
TRBV29-1,few,TRBJ1-4,TRBD1,TGCAGCGGGTCGGACAGGGGTCGTGAAAAACTGTTTTTT,CSGSDRGREKLFF
TRBV7-2,.,TRBJ1-5,.,TGTGCCAGCAGCTTACAGATGGGCAATCAGCCCCAGCATTTT,CASSLQMGNQPQHF
TRBV28,many,TRBJ1-4,.,TGTGCCAGCAGTTTTGGCGAGGGCGGCGAAAAACTGTTTTTT,CASSFGEGGEKLFF
TRBV28,many,TRBJ2-7,.,TGTGCCAGCCGTTCCCCGGGGTACGAGCAGTACTTC,CASRSPGYEQYF
TRBV9,few,TRBJ2-2,.,TGTGCCAGCAGCTGGGGGGGCAGACTTAACACCGGGGAGCTGTTTTTT,CASSWGGRLNTGELFF
TRBV27,few,TRBJ1-1,.,TGTGCCAACAGTTTATACGGGGCGAACACTGAAGCTTTCTTT,CANSLYGANTEAFF
TRBV10-3,.,TRBJ2-2,.,TGTGCCATCAGTGATACTACTTTGCGCACCGGGGAGCTGTTTTTT,CAISDTTLRTGELFF
TRBV29-1,few,TRBJ2-2,TRBD2,TGCAGGGAAGCGGGGCCTAACACCGGGGAGCTGTTTTTT,CREAGPNTGELFF
TRBV6-1,many,TRBJ2-7,.,TGTGCCAGCCGGCTGTCCTCCTACGAGCAGTACTTC,CASRLSSYEQYF
TRBV7-9,.,TRBJ2-5,.,TGTGCCAGCAGCAGAGGGACAAAAGAGACCCAGTACTTC,CASSRGTKETQYF
TRBV28,many,TRBJ2-5,.,TGTGCCAGCAGCCCGGCCGGGCAGGGCGGGGAGACCCAGTACTTC,CASSPAGQGGETQYF
TRBV7-2,few,TRBJ1-5,.,TGTGCCAGCAGCTTAGTGGGCACCGTACAAGATCAGCCCCAGCATTTT,CASSLVGTVQDQPQHF